A selection of T cell receptor beta chains follows, all from one sample in a study of Ad26.COV2.S vaccination and SARS-CoV-2 variants. Repertoires were generated with immunoSEQ multiplex PCR, while TCRdb's copy carries only in-frame clones and drops some. Of about 400,000 clones in the sample, roughly 90% were seen once. Material: peripheral blood, obtained in a trial of Ad26.COV2.S vaccine versus placebo. The receptors were sampled from a person aged 18-60 years who received the Ad26.COV2.S COVID-19 vaccine or a placebo. The CDR3 runs from the conserved cysteine through the conserved F or W. The D gene is left open where the match is weak. Some rows have no size entry. The others give once, few or many, or a class for an expanded clone.

CASSANRGGTGELFF | TGTGCCAGCAGTGCAAACAGGGGAGGCACCGGGGAGCTGTTTTTT | . | TRBJ2-2 | . | TRBV6-2/TRBV6-3
CASSAAGTIQETQYF | TGTGCCAGCAGCGCCGCCGGGACAATCCAAGAGACCCAGTACTTC | . | TRBJ2-5 | . | TRBV9
CASSRGKRGGNQETQYF | TGTGCCAGCAGCCGAGGAAAGCGGGGGGGAAACCAAGAGACCCAGTACTTC | TRBD2 | TRBJ2-5 | . | TRBV11-3
CASSPLAGPYEQYF | TGTGCCAGCAGCCCCCTGGCGGGTCCTTACGAGCAGTACTTC | . | TRBJ2-7 | . | TRBV13
CASSPTGAGFYEQYF | TGTGCCAGCAGCCCCACCGGGGCAGGGTTCTACGAGCAGTACTTC | . | TRBJ2-7 | once | TRBV7-9
CASSTGTFVYEQYF | TGTGCCAGTAGTACGGGGACTTTTGTCTACGAGCAGTACTTC | . | TRBJ2-7 | . | TRBV19
CASRQQGLANYEQYF | TGTGCCAGCCGCCAGCAGGGTTTGGCCAACTACGAGCAGTACTTC | . | TRBJ2-7 | . | TRBV27
CASSQIGAGANDEQYF | TGTGCCAGCAGCCAAATCGGGGCAGGGGCGAACGACGAGCAGTACTTC | . | TRBJ2-7 | . | TRBV28
CASIAGGQETQYF | TGTGCCAGCATCGCAGGGGGCCAAGAGACCCAGTACTTC | TRBD1 | TRBJ2-5 | . | TRBV28
CASSLSRQPTGELFF | TGTGCCAGCAGTTTATCCCGGCAGCCCACCGGGGAGCTGTTTTTT | . | TRBJ2-2 | . | TRBV27
CASSPQLSYTF | TGTGCCAGCAGCCCCCAGTTGAGCTACACCTTC | . | TRBJ1-2 | . | TRBV12-3/TRBV12-4
CASSLQGVGGNTIYF | TGTGCCAGCAGTTTACAGGGTGTCGGTGGAAACACCATATATTTT | . | TRBJ1-3 | . | TRBV28
CAIYVEGAGTGIPNQPQHF | TGTGCCATATACGTTGAGGGGGCCGGGACAGGGATCCCTAATCAGCCCCAGCATTTT | TRBD1 | TRBJ1-5 | . | TRBV19
CATSRHLFEGWADTQYF | TGTGCCACCAGCAGACACCTATTCGAGGGCTGGGCAGATACGCAGTATTTT | . | TRBJ2-3 | . | TRBV15
CASSLDRVNTEAFF | TGTGCCAGCAGCCTCGACAGGGTAAACACTGAAGCTTTCTTT | TRBD1 | TRBJ1-1 | few | TRBV7-2
CASSPAHGEGAFF | TGTGCCAGCTCACCCGCCCATGGGGAGGGAGCTTTCTTT | . | TRBJ1-1 | . | TRBV18
CASERGEHTGELFF | TGCGCCAGCGAGCGGGGGGAACACACCGGGGAGCTGTTTTTT | TRBD2 | TRBJ2-2 | . | TRBV5-1
CSASGLAYTDTQYF | TGCAGTGCTAGTGGTTTAGCGTACACAGATACGCAGTATTTT | . | TRBJ2-3 | . | TRBV20-1
CASSQEIPLAGPYEQYF | TGCGCCAGCAGCCAAGAAATTCCCCTCGCAGGGCCCTACGAGCAGTACTTC | . | TRBJ2-7 | . | TRBV4-1
CASTPGGTYEQYF | TGTGCCAGCACCCCGGGAGGGACCTACGAGCAGTACTTC | TRBD2 | TRBJ2-7 | . | TRBV28
CASSLNTGELFF | TGTGCCAGCAGTTTGAACACCGGGGAGCTGTTTTTT | . | TRBJ2-2 | many | TRBV12-3/TRBV12-4
CASSLQIGGWHEQYF | TGTGCCAGCAGCCTCCAGATAGGGGGTTGGCACGAGCAGTACTTC | . | TRBJ2-7 | . | TRBV27
CASSEDRVYEQYF | TGTGCCAGCAGTGAGGACAGGGTCTACGAGCAGTACTTC | TRBD1 | TRBJ2-7 | . | TRBV2
CASSIDPGNTIYF | TGTGCCAGTAGTATAGACCCTGGAAACACCATATATTTT | . | TRBJ1-3 | . | TRBV19
CASSLRRAFNYGYTF | TGTGCCAGCAGCTTAAGACGGGCTTTTAACTATGGCTACACCTTC | . | TRBJ1-2 | once | TRBV3-1/TRBV3-2
CASSLGLAGASSTDTQYF | TGTGCCAGCAGCTTAGGACTAGCGGGGGCCTCTAGCACAGATACGCAGTATTTT | TRBD2 | TRBJ2-3 | . | TRBV7-9
CASSEPGQGRAEAFF | TGCGCCAGCAGTGAGCCCGGACAGGGAAGGGCTGAAGCTTTCTTT | TRBD1 | TRBJ1-1 | . | TRBV10-1
CASSQLAGGPYEQYF | TGTGCCAGCAGCCAACTAGCGGGGGGGCCCTACGAGCAGTACTTC | TRBD2 | TRBJ2-7 | . | TRBV6-6
CASSEVAGAGGYTF | TGTGCCAGCAGTGAAGTGGCGGGGGCAGGTGGCTACACCTTC | . | TRBJ1-2 | once | TRBV6-1
CASSHIGQIYNEQFF | TGTGCCAGCAGCCATATTGGACAGATATACAATGAGCAGTTCTTC | . | TRBJ2-1 | . | TRBV4-2
CASSLSGTDTQYF | TGTGCCAGCAGCTTAAGCGGTACAGATACGCAGTATTTT | . | TRBJ2-3 | . | TRBV7-3
CASRFPGQGAGEQFF | TGTGCCAGCAGATTCCCGGGACAGGGGGCTGGTGAGCAGTTCTTC | TRBD1 | TRBJ2-1 | . | TRBV2
CAYQGGENSPLHF | TGTGCCTACCAGGGAGGGGAGAATTCACCCCTCCACTTT | . | TRBJ1-6 | . | TRBV30
CASSYSLAGNNEQFF | TGTGCCAGCAGTTACTCGCTAGCGGGGAACAATGAGCAGTTCTTC | TRBD2 | TRBJ2-1 | . | TRBV6-2/TRBV6-3
CAGTGPNYEQYF | TGTGCCGGGACAGGTCCCAACTACGAGCAGTACTTC | TRBD1 | TRBJ2-7 | few | TRBV30
CASSGPGQGSRYEQYF | TGTGCCAGCAGCGGCCCGGGACAGGGGTCTCGATACGAGCAGTACTTC | TRBD1 | TRBJ2-7 | . | TRBV7-8